This T cell receptor beta chain emerged from a study of cytomegalovirus exposure and HLA in healthy donors. Study-wide results and limits: Serostatus for CMV was the only available immune exposure information.

Concerning this clone itself: Its specificity is not known.

Vbeta (60) and Jbeta (13) primers were used in the PCR. Original processing notes: In a later analysis, of about 80 million unique beta chains, some 10 million appeared in at least two donors. Sequenced by immunoSEQ multiplex PCR; TCRdb stores in-frame clones only, minus some. The D gene and trimming were derived from the DNA, and the V and J assignments and clone size from that table. Here the sample spans 87,000 or so clones, about 77% being singletons. Trimming pared 11 bases from V and 8 bases from J, leaving 18 bases between. Per germline, CDR1 LNHDA and CDR2 SQIVND (reference sequence). This CDR3 has 13 amino acids.

This chain joins TRBV19 and TRBJ1-4; D gene uncertain. The specimen sequenced was PBMCs. The origin of this receptor is a woman between 40 and 55 years old in good health and CMV-seronegative. CDR3 sequence: CAVRSRRMEKLFF. CDR3 sequence (DNA): TGTGCCGTAAGGTCCAGGCGAATGGAAAAACTGTTTTTT.